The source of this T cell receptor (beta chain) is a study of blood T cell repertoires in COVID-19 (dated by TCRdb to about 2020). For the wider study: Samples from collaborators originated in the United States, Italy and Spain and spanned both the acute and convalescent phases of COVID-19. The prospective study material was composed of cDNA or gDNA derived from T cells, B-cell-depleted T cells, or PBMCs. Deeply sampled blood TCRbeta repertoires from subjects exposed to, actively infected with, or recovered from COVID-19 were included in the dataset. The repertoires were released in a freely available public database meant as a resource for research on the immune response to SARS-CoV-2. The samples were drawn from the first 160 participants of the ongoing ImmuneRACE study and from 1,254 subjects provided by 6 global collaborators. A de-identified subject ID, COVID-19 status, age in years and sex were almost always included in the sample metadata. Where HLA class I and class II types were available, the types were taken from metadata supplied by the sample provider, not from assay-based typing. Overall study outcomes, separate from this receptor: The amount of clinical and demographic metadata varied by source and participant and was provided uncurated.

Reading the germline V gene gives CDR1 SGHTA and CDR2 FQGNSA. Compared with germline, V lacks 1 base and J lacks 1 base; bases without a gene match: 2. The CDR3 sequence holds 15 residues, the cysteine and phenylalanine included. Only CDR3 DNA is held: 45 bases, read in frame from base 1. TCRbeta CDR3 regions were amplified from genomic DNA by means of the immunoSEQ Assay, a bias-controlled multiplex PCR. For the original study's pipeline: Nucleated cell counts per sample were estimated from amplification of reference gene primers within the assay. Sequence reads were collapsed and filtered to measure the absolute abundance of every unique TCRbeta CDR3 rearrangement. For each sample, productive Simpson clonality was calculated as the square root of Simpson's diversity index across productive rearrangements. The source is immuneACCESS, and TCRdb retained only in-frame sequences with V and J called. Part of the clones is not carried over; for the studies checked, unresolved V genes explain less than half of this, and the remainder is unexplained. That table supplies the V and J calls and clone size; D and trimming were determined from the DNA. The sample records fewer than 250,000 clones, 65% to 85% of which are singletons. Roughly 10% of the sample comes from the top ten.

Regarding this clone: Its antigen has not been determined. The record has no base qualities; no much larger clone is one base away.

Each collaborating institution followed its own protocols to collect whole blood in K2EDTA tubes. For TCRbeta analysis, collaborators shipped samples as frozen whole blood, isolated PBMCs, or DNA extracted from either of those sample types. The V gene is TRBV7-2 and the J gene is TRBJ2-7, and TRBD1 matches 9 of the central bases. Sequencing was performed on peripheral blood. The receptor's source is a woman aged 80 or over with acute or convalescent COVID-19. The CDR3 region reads CASSLGTGVSYEQYF. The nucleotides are TGTGCCAGCAGCTTAGGGACAGGGGTATCCTACGAGCAGTACTTC.